This TCR beta chain is from a study of response to subunit inactivated influenza vaccine. The CDR3 length is 14 residues. Germline V lookup: CDR1 LGHDT, CDR2 YNNKEL (reference sequence). Trimming removed 5 bases from V and 1 base from J, with 11 bases in between. TCRdb itself ran the RT-PCR reads through MiXCR, one entry per CDR3 protein. The sample includes 650,000 or so distinct CDR3 sequences, 11% to 15% of them seen just once. This clonotype was seen more than once but under ten times. Its matching antigen is unknown. Study-wide findings and caveats: There was a suggestion from the authors that each seasonal influenza vaccination recruits few new T cells.

This chain uses TRBV3-1 with TRBJ1-1; a possible D gene is TRBD1 (5 bases). The sequence was collected from a man aged 45 to 65 who received an inactivated influenza vaccine. Material: PBMCs from blood, obtained around 14 days before vaccination. The CDR3 DNA is TGTGCCAGCAGCACCCAAACAGGGAACACTGAAGCTTTCTTT. Its translation is CASSTQTGNTEAFF. The full variable domain, its missing parts supplied by reference TRBV3-1 and TRBJ1-1, is DTAVSQTPKYLVTQMGNDKSIKCEQNLGHDTMYWYKQDSKKFLKIMFSYNNKELIINETVPNRFSPKSPDKAHLNLHINSLELGDSAVYFCASSTQTGNTEAFFGQGTRLTVV.